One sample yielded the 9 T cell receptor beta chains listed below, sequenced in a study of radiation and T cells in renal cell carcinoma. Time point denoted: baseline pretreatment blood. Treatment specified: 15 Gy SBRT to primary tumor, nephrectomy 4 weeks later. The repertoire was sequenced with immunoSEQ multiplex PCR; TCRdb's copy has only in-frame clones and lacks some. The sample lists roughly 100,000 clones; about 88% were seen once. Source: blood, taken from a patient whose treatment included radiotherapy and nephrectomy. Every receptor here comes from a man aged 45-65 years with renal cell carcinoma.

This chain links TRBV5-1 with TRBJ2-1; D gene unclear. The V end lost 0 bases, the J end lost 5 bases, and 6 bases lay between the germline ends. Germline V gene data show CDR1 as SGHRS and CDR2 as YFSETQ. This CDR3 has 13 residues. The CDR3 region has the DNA TGCGCCAGCAGCTTGGCCCAGAACAATGAGCAGTTCTTC. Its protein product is CASSLAQNNEQFF.

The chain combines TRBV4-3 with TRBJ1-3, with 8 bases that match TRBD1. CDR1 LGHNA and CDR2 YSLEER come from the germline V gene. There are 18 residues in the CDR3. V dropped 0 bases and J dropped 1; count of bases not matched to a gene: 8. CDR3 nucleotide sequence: TGCGCCAGCAGCCAAGAAAGGGTCAGGGGGCGATCTGGAAACACCATATATTTT. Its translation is CASSQERVRGRSGNTIYF.

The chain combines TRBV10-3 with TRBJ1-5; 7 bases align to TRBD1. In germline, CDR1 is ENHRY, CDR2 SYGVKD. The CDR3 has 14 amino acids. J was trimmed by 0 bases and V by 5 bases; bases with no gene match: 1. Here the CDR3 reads CAISRDSSNQPQHF. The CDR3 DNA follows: TGTGCCATCAGTAGGGACAGTAGCAATCAGCCCCAGCATTTT.

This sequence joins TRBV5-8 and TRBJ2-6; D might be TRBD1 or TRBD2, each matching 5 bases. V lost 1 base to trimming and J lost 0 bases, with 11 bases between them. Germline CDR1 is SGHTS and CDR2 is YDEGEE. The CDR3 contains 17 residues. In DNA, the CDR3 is TGTGCCAGCAGCTTGCGGGGCACCACCTCTGGGGCCAACGTCCTGACTTTC. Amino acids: CASSLRGTTSGANVLTF.

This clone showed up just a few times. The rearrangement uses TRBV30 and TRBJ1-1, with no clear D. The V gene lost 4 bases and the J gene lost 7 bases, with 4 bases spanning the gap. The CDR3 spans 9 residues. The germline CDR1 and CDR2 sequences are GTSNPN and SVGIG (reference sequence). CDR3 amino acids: CAWKIEAFF. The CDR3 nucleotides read TGTGCCTGGAAGATTGAAGCTTTCTTT. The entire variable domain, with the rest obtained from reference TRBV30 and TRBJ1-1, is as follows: SQTIHQWPATLVQPVGSPLSLECTVEGTSNPNLYWYRQAAGRGLQLLFYSVGIGQISSEVPQNLSASRPQDRQFILSSKKLLLSDSGFYLCAWKIEAFFGQGTRLTVV.

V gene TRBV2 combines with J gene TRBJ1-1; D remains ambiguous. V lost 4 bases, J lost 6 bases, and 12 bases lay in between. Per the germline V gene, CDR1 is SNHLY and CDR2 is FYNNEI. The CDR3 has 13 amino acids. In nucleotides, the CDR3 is TGTGCCAGCAGTGGTAGGAGGGAATCTGAAGCTTTCTTT. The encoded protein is CASSGRRESEAFF.

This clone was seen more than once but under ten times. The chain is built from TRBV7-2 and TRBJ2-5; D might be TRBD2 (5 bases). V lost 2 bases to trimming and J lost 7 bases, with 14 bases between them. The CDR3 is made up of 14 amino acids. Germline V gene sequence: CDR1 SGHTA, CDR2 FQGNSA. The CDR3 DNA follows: TGTGCCAGCAGCTTAATGGGCGGGCGCGGGACCCAGTACTTC. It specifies CASSLMGGRGTQYF.

CDR3 coding DNA: TGCAGTGCTGAGAAGACAGTGTCCCAGTACTTC. Protein product: CSAEKTVSQYF. The chain uses TRBV20-1 and TRBJ2-5; D possibly corresponds to TRBD1 (5 bases). V shed 5 bases and J shed 9 bases, with 13 bases lying between them. Germline CDR1 reads DFQATT; CDR2 reads SNEGSKA (reference sequence). The CDR3 has 11 amino acids.

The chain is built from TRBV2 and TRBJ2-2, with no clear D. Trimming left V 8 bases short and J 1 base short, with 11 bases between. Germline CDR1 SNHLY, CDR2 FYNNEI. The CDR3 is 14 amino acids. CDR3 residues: CASGRTENTGELFF. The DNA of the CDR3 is TGTGCCAGCGGCAGAACAGAGAACACCGGGGAGCTGTTTTTT.